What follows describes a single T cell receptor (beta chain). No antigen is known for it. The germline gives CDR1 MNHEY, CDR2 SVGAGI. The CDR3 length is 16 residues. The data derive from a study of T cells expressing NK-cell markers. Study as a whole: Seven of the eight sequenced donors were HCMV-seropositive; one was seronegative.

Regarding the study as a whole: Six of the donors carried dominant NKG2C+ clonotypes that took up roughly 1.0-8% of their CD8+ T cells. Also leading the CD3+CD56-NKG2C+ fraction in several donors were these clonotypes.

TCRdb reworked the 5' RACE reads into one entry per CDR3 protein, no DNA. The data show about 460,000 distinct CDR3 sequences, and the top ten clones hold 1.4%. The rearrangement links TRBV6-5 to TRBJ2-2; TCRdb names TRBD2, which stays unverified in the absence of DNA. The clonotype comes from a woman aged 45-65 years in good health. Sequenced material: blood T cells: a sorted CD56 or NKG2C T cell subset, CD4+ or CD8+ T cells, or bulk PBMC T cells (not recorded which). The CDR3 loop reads CASSLAGPPGTGELFF.